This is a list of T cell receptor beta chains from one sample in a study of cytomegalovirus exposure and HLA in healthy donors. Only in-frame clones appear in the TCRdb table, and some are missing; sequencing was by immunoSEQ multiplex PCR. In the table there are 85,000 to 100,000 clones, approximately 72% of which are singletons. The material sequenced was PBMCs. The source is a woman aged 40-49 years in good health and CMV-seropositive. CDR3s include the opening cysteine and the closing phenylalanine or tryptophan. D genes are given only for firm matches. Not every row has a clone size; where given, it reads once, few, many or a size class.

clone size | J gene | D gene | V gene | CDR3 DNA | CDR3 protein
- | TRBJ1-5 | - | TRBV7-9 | TGTGCCAGCAGCCGGGGGGATCAGCCCCAGCATTTT | CASSRGDQPQHF
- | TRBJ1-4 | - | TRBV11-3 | TGTGCCAGCAGGAACAATAATGAAAAACTGTTTTTT | CASRNNNEKLFF
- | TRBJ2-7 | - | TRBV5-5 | TGTGCCAGCCCCCCGCGCCCGCAGTACTTC | CASPPRPQYF
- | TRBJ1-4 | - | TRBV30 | TGTGCCTGGAGCCCGGGACATGGGAATGAAAAACTGTTTTTT | CAWSPGHGNEKLFF
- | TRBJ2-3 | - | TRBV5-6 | TGTGCCAGCAGCTTAGGGGACTTGCAGTATTTT | CASSLGDLQYF
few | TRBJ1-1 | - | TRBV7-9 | TGTGCCAGCAGCTCTCCTAGGCGCACTGAAGCTTTCTTT | CASSSPRRTEAFF
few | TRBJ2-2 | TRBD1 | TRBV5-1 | TGCGCCAGCAGCTTGGATACAGGGGCGAACACCGGGGAGCTGTTTTTT | CASSLDTGANTGELFF
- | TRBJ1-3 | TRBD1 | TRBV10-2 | TGCGCCAGCAGTGAGTCGAGAGGGGGCCGAGGAAACACCATATATTTT | CASSESRGGRGNTIYF
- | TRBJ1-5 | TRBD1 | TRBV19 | TGTGCCAGTAGTAAAACAGGGGATCAGCCCCAGCATTTT | CASSKTGDQPQHF
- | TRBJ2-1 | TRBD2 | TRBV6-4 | TGTGCCAGCAGTGGGGTAGCGGGAGCTCCCTACAATGAGCAGTTCTTC | CASSGVAGAPYNEQFF
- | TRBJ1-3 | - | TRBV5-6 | TGTGCCAGCAGCGGGAGGGCGGACACCATATATTTT | CASSGRADTIYF
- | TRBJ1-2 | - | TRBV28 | TGTGCCAGCAGTGCTCAGATCGGGGGGACCTTC | CASSAQIGGTF
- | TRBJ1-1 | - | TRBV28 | TGTGCCAGCAGGGCACAGTACACTGAAGCTTTCTTT | CASRAQYTEAFF
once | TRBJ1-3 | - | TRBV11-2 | TGTGCCAGCAGCTTAGTGCCCTCGGGAGGCTTAGGTAACACCATATATTTT | CASSLVPSGGLGNTIYF
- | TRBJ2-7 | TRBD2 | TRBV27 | TGTGCCAGCAGTTTATCCCGTGGTAGCGGGGTCGCCTACGAGCAGTACTTC | CASSLSRGSGVAYEQYF
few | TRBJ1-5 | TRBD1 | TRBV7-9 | TGTGCCAGCAGCTTAGCGCTGACAGGGGGCAACAATCAGCCCCAGCATTTT | CASSLALTGGNNQPQHF
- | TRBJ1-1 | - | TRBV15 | TGTGCCACCAGCAGAGTCCAGGTTCGAGAAGCTTTCTTT | CATSRVQVREAFF
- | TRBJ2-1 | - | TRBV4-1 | TGCGCCAGCAGACCGACAAGCTCCTACAATGAGCAGTTCTTC | CASRPTSSYNEQFF
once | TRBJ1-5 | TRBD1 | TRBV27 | TGTGCCAGCAGTCCAGACAGGGATCAGCCCCAGCATTTT | CASSPDRDQPQHF
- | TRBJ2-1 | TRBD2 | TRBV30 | TGTGCCTGGAAGGCGGGAGGCAATGAGCAGTTCTTC | CAWKAGGNEQFF
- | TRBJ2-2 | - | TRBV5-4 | TGTGCCAGCAGCACCGGGACAAAGAACACCGGGGAGCTGTTTTTT | CASSTGTKNTGELFF
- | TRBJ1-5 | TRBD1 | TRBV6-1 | TGTGCCAGCAGTGAAGGACAGGGGGCTCATCAGCCCCAGCATTTT | CASSEGQGAHQPQHF
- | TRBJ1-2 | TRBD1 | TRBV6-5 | TGTGCCAGCAGACCCCAGGGGGTAGGTGGCTACACCTTC | CASRPQGVGGYTF
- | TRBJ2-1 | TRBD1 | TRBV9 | TGTGCCAGCAGCGGTCAGGGGGTAAATGAGCAGTTCTTC | CASSGQGVNEQFF
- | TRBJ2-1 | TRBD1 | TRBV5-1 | TGCGCCAGCAGCCAACTACCGGGACAGGGGGCAAGTGAGCAGTTCTTC | CASSQLPGQGASEQFF
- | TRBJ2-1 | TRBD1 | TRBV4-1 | TGCGCCAGCAGCCACCGACAGGGCTCCAATGAGCAGTTCTTC | CASSHRQGSNEQFF
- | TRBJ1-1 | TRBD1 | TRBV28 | TGTGCCAGCAGTTCAGGACAGGGGAACACTGAAGCTTTCTTT | CASSSGQGNTEAFF
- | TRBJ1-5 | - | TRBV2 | TGTGCCAGCAGTTACCAGGGAAATCAGCCCCAGCATTTT | CASSYQGNQPQHF
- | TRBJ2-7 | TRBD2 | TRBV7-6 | TGTGCCAGCAGCCCGCGGGAGCAATTTTACGAGCAGTACTTC | CASSPREQFYEQYF
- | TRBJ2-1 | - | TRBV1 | TGCACCAGCAGCCAAGATATAGGGGCCAATGAGCAGTTCTTC | CTSSQDIGANEQFF
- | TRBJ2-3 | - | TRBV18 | TGTGCCAGCTCACCTTCAGGCCGCACAGATACGCAGTATTTT | CASSPSGRTDTQYF
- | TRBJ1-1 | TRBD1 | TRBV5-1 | TGCGCCAGCCGCGAAACGGGGCACAGGGGGACTGAAGCTTTCTTT | CASRETGHRGTEAFF
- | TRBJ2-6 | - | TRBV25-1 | TGTGCCAGCAGTGCGGGAGCGATCGGGGCCAACGTCCTGACTTTC | CASSAGAIGANVLTF
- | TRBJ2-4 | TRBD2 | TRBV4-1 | TGCGCCAGCAGCCAGATAGGACTAGCGGAAACCAAAAACATTCAGTACTTC | CASSQIGLAETKNIQYF
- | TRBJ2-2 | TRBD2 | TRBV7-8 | TGTGCCAGCAGCTTAGCGCGCGGGAGGGCCCGCACCGGGGAGCTGTTTTTT | CASSLARGRARTGELFF
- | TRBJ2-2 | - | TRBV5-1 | TGCGCCAGCAGGATCTCAGGGGGACTGAACACCGGGGAGCTGTTTTTT | CASRISGGLNTGELFF
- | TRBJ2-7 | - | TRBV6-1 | TGTGCCAGCAGTGAAGCGGGACTTACCTACGAGCAGTACTTC | CASSEAGLTYEQYF